This T cell receptor (beta chain) was recovered during a study of blood T cells in healthy people across ages. Study findings and constraints: Diversity estimates drawn from one million T cells were deemed underestimates.

Regarding this clonotype: Its antigen is not known.

The CDR3 runs 16 residues. From germline, CDR1 is SGHTS and CDR2 YDEGEE. With 5 bases removed from V and 0 bases from J, the gap between germline ends came to 17 bases. PBMCs, at least 6 million per sample, were isolated. With a J-beta primer mix and a sample-barcoded 5' primer, a second PCR ran 7 to 11 cycles. TCRdb independently ran MiXCR on the 5' RACE reads; one entry per CDR3 protein. The sample holds fewer than 2 million distinct CDR3 sequences, around 42% seen once. The TCR originated in a human donor in good health. The V and J genes are TRBV5-8 and TRBJ2-5, with D possibly matching TRBD2 (7 bases). Sequencing was carried out using blood. The CDR3 region has the DNA TGTGCCAGCAGTCCCGGGGGGAGGGGGTACCAAGAGACCCAGTACTTC. It yields the protein CASSPGGRGYQETQYF. The full variable domain, its missing parts supplied by reference TRBV5-8 and TRBJ2-5, is EAGVTQSPTHLIKTRGQQATLRCSPISGHTSVYWYQQALGLGLQFLLWYDEGEERNRGNFPPRFSGRQFPNYSSELNVNALELEDSALYLCASSPGGRGYQETQYFGPGTRLLVL.